Below, 10 T cell receptor beta chains from the same sample are listed, as sequenced in a study of blood T cell repertoires in COVID-19. The table came from immunoSEQ multiplex PCR; TCRdb's copy has only in-frame clones and leaves some out. The sample gives about 70,000 clones, over 75% of which show up once; 2.5% to 3% is in the top ten. Sequenced sample: peripheral blood. Receptor source: a man aged 50 to 59 with acute or convalescent COVID-19.

The chain joins TRBV18 to TRBJ2-3; D not certain. With 0 bases removed from V and 5 bases from J, the gap between germline ends came to 9 bases. Germline V gene lookup returns CDR1 KGHSH and CDR2 LQKENI. The CDR3 spans 14 residues. Here the CDR3 reads CASSPPGEEDTQYF. CDR3 DNA sequence: TGTGCCAGCTCACCACCCGGAGAGGAAGATACGCAGTATTTT.

This chain connects TRBV19 to TRBJ2-2; 8 bases are a match to TRBD2. The CDR3 runs to 15 residues. The germline V gene encodes CDR1 LNHDA and CDR2 SQIVND (reference sequence). V lost 3 bases and J lost 10; bases outside the gene matches: 10. The CDR3 sequence is CASSIGGVTVSELFF. CDR3 coding DNA: TGTGCCAGTAGTATCGGGGGGGTCACTGTTTCGGAGCTGTTTTTT.

The V call is TRBV2, the J call TRBJ1-6; D might be TRBD1 (6 bases). V dropped 1 base and J dropped 8 bases, with 12 bases sitting between them. Germline V gene data show CDR1 as SNHLY and CDR2 as FYNNEI. The CDR3 extends over 15 amino acids. DNA of the CDR3: TGTGCCAGCAGTGAAGGCCCAGGGGTGGATTCACCCCTCCACTTT. Translation: CASSEGPGVDSPLHF.

The CDR3 sequence is CASSHGTGVMGSYNEQFF. The CDR3, as DNA: TGTGCCAGCAGCCATGGGACAGGGGTAATGGGCTCCTACAATGAGCAGTTCTTC. The genes are TRBV3-1 (or the pseudogene TRBV3-2) and TRBJ2-1; 10 positions agree with TRBD1. V shed 3 bases, J shed 0 bases, and the junction held 8 bases outside the gene matches. The CDR3 runs to 18 residues. CDR1 LGHDT and CDR2 YNNKEL come from the germline V gene (reference sequence).

The V and J genes are TRBV6-5 and TRBJ2-1; 7 bases fit TRBD2. V was clipped by 2 bases and J by 7 bases; unmatched bases: 2. The CDR3 consists of 13 residues. Germline V gene data show CDR1 as MNHEY and CDR2 as SVGAGI. Written as DNA, the CDR3 is TGTGCCAGCAGTTACGGGGGGGGGAATGAGCAGTTCTTC. It codes for CASSYGGGNEQFF.

The chain combines TRBV7-2 with TRBJ1-2; TRBD1 aligns across 7 bases. The CDR3 loop spans 13 amino acids. Germline CDR1 reads SGHTA; CDR2 reads FQGNSA. Trimming took 5 bases from V and 6 from J; bases not matched to a gene: 6. CDR3 nucleotides: TGTGCCAGCAGCACAGACAGGGTTGATGGCTACACCTTC. This encodes CASSTDRVDGYTF.

In its sample, this clone was seen a few times. The chain has TRBV27 and TRBJ1-2; possible D gene TRBD1, 6 bases. The V gene lost 6 bases and the J gene lost 4 bases, with 15 bases spanning the gap. In germline, CDR1 is MNHEY, CDR2 SMNVEV (reference sequence). This CDR3 contains 14 residues. The CDR3 loop reads CASRLSGGGYGYTF. CDR3 coding DNA: TGTGCCAGCAGACTAAGTGGGGGCGGCTATGGCTACACCTTC.

The V gene is TRBV9, the J gene TRBJ2-2, with 8 nucleotides matching TRBD2. With 4 bases clipped from V and 4 bases from J, the junction kept 6 bases outside the gene matches. Looked up from germline, CDR1 is SGDLS and CDR2 is YYNGEE. This CDR3 is built from 15 residues. CDR3 sequence (DNA): TGTGCCAGCAGCCCAGCTAGCGGGCTCACCGGGGAGCTGTTTTTT. Its translation: CASSPASGLTGELFF.

The chain employs TRBV5-1 and TRBJ1-1; D not resolved. The V end lost 4 bases, the J end lost 1 base, and 26 bases lay between the germline ends. The CDR3 has 19 residues. Germline assignment: CDR1 SGHRS and CDR2 YFSETQ. CDR3 DNA sequence: TGCGCCAGCAGCCGTGGGGTTGGAGGGAGAACCAAAACGAACACTGAAGCTTTCTTT. Amino acids: CASSRGVGGRTKTNTEAFF.

The rearrangement uses TRBV19 and TRBJ2-7, with 8 bases identical to TRBD2. V lost 5 bases and J lost 2; bases outside the gene matches: 8. The V gene's germline CDR1 is LNHDA and CDR2 SQIVND (reference sequence). This CDR3 spans 15 amino acids. The CDR3 DNA reads TGTGCCAGTAGTTCAACTAGCGGATTAACCTACGAGCAGTACTTC. This encodes CASSSTSGLTYEQYF.